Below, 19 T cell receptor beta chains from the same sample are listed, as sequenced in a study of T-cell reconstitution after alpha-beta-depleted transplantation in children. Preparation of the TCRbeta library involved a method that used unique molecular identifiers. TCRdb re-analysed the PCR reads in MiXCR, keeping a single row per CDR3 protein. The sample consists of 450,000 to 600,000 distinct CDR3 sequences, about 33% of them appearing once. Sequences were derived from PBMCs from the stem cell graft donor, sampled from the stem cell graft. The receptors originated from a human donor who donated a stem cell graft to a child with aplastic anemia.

This CDR3 is CASKRTGGTGELFF. In DNA form, the CDR3 reads TGTGCCAGCAAACGGACAGGGGGCACCGGGGAGCTGTTTTTT. The V gene is TRBV12-3 or TRBV12-4, the J gene TRBJ2-2; 10 nucleotides agree with TRBD1. The CDR3 is 14 amino acids. V trimming: 7 bases; J trimming: 4 bases; junction bases outside the gene matches: 3.

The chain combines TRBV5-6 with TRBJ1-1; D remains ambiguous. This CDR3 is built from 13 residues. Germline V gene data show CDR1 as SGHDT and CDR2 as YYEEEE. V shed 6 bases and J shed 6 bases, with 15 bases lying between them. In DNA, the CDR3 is TGTGCCAGCAAGAGGAGTCTCTCCGCTGAAGCTTTCTTT. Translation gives CASKRSLSAEAFF.

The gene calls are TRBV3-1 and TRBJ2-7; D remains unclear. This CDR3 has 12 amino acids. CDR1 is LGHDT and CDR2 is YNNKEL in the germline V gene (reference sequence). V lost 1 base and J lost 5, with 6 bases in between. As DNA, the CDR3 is TGTGCCAGCAGCCAAGCAAGGAACGAGCAGTACTTC. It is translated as CASSQARNEQYF.

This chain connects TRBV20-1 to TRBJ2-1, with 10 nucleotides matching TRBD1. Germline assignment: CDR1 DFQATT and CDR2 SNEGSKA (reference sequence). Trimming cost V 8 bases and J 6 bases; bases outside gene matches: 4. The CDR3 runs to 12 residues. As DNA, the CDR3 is TGCAGTCCCGGGACAGGGGTCAATGAGCAGTTCTTC. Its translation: CSPGTGVNEQFF.

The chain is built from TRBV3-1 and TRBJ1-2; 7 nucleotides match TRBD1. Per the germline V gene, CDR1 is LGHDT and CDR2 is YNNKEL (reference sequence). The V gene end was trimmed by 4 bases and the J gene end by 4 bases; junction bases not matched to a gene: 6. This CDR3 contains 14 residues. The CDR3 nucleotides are TGTGCCAGCAGCCGTACGGGACAGCTCTATGGCTACACCTTC. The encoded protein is CASSRTGQLYGYTF. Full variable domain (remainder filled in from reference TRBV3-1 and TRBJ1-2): DTAVSQTPKYLVTQMGNDKSIKCEQNLGHDTMYWYKQDSKKFLKIMFSYNNKELIINETVPNRFSPKSPDKAHLNLHINSLELGDSAVYFCASSRTGQLYGYTFGSGTRLTVV.

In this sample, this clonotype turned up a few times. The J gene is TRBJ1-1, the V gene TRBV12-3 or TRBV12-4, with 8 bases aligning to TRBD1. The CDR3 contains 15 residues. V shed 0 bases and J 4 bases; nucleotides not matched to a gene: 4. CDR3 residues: CASSLALTGVTEAFF. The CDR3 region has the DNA TGTGCCAGCAGTTTAGCTTTGACAGGGGTCACTGAAGCTTTCTTT.

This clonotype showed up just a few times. The CDR3 sequence is CASSSRVASNEQFF. Here the CDR3 DNA reads TGTGCCAGCAGTTCCAGGGTAGCCAGCAATGAGCAGTTCTTC. The V call is TRBV6-5, the J call TRBJ2-1; maybe TRBD1 (5 bases). The CDR3 covers 14 residues. The V gene's germline CDR1 is MNHEY and CDR2 SVGAGI. With 4 bases removed from V and 6 bases from J, the gap between germline ends came to 13 bases.

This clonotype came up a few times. The DNA for the CDR3 is TGCAGCGTTGAGGGGCCGACTAGCGGGAAGGCTTTGAACGAGCAGTACTTC. Translation: CSVEGPTSGKALNEQYF. This sequence joins TRBV29-1 and TRBJ2-7; TRBD2 matches at 11 bases. V trimming: 3 bases; J trimming: 5 bases; junction bases outside the gene matches: 15. Germline V gene lookup returns CDR1 SQVTM and CDR2 ANQGSEA. The CDR3 consists of 17 residues.

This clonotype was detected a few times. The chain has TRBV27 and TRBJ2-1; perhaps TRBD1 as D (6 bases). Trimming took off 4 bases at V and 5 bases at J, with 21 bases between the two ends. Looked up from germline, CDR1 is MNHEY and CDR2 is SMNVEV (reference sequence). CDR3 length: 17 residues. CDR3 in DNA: TGTGCCAGCAGTTCGGAAAGACAGGCCACCATGGACAATGAGCAGTTCTTC. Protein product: CASSSERQATMDNEQFF.

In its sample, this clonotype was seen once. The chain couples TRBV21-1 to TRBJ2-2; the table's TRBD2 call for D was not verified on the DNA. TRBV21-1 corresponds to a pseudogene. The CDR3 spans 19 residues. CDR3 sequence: CASSIKTSGRPTNTGELFF. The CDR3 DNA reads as TGTGCCAGCAGTATAAAGACTAGCGGGAGGCCTACTAACACCGGGGAGCTGTTTTTT.

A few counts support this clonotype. For the CDR3, the DNA is TGTGCCAGCAGTTTAGGGGTCAGGTCACCCCTCCACTTT. It specifies CASSLGVRSPLHF. The rearrangement joins TRBV12-3 or TRBV12-4 to TRBJ1-6; D is uncertain. This CDR3 has 13 amino acids. Trimming shortened V by 1 base and J by 10 bases, and 8 bases separated the two germline ends.

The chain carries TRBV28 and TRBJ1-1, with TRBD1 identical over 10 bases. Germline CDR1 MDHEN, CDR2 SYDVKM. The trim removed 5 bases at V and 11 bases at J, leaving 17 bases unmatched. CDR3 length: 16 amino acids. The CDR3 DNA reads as TGTGCCAGCAGTCCCCCACGACAGGGGGCAGGGCGTAGGGCTTTCTTT. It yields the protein CASSPPRQGAGRRAFF.

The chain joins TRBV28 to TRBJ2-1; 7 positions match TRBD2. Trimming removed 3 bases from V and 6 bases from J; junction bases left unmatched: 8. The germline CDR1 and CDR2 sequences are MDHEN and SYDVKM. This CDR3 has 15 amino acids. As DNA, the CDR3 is TGTGCCAGCAGTTTCGCTAGCGGCCCACTCAATGAGCAGTTCTTC. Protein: CASSFASGPLNEQFF. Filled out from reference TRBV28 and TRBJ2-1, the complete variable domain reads DVKVTQSSRYLVKRTGEKVFLECVQDMDHENMFWYRQDPGLGLRLIYFSYDVKMKEKGDIPEGYSVSREKKERFSLILESASTNQTSMYLCASSFASGPLNEQFFGPGTRLTVL.

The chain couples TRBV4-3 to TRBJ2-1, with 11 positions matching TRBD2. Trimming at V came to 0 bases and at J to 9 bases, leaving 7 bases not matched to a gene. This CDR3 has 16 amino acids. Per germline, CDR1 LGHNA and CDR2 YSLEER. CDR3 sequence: CASSQDRLAGGTEQFF. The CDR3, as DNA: TGCGCCAGCAGCCAAGATAGGCTAGCGGGAGGTACTGAGCAGTTCTTC.

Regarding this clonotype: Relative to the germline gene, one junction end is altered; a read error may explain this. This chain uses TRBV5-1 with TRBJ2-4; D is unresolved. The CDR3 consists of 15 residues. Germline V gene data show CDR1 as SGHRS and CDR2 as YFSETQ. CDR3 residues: CASSLVLASNNIQYF. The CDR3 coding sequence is TGCGCCAGCAGCTTGGTGTTGGCCTCCAACAACATTCAGTACTTC.

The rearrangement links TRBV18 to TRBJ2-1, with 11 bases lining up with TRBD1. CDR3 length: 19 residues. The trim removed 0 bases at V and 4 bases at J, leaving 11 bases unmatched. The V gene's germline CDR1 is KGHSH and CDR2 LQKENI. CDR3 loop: CASSPPALPGQGEYNEQFF. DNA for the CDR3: TGTGCCAGCTCACCACCGGCCCTACCGGGACAGGGGGAGTACAATGAGCAGTTCTTC. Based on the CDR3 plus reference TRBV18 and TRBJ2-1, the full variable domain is NAGVMQNPRHLVRRRGQEARLRCSPMKGHSHVYWYRQLPEEGLKFMVYLQKENIIDESGMPKERFSAEFPKEGPSILRIQQVVRGDSAAYFCASSPPALPGQGEYNEQFFGPGTRLTVL.

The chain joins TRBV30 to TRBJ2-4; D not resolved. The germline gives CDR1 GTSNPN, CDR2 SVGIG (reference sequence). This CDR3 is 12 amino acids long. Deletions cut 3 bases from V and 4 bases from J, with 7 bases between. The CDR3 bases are TGTGCCTGGAGCCTGGGGAAAAACATTCAGTACTTC. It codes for CAWSLGKNIQYF.

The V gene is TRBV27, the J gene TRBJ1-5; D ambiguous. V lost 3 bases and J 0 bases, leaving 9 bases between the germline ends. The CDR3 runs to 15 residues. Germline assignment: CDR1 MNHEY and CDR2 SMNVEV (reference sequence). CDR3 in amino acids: CASSFKSYSNQPQHF. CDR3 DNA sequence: TGTGCCAGCAGTTTTAAAAGTTATAGCAATCAGCCCCAGCATTTT.

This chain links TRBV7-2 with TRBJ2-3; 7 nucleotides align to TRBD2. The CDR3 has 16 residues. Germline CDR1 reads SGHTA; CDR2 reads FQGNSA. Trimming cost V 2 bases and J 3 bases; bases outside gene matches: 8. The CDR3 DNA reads TGTGCCAGCAGCTTAATGGGGCGGGAGACGACAGATACGCAGTATTTT. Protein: CASSLMGRETTDTQYF.